The T cell receptor beta chain under discussion was sequenced for a study of T cell clones after liver transplantation. As for the study in general: Liver transplant recipients had immunosuppression withdrawal attempted within 2 years. TCRbeta sequencing after a pre-transplant mixed lymphocyte reaction identified graft-donor-reactive clones, later tracked in post-transplant blood. Study results and caveats: These preliminary findings come from unstandardized post-transplant sampling times.

The germline CDR1 and CDR2 sequences are LNHDA and SQIVND (reference sequence). V was cut by 3 bases and J by 5 bases, with 17 bases left in between. The CDR3 spans 16 residues. On this clone itself: Its specificity is unknown.

Unstimulated PBMCs were sorted into CD3+CD4+ and CD3+CD8+ populations. Sequenced by immunoSEQ multiplex PCR; TCRdb stores in-frame clones only, minus some. Among 70,000 to 85,000 clones, about four fifths were seen once, and the ten largest hold roughly 0.54%. The sequence came from a human donor who received a liver transplant. This chain connects TRBV19 to TRBJ1-5, with D possibly being TRBD1 (5 bases). Sequencing used CD4+ T cells from blood, obtained before liver transplant. CDR3 coding DNA: TGTGCCAGTAGTATGGGGGAGAGGACGGGATATCAGCCCCAGCATTTT. Translating gives CASSMGERTGYQPQHF.